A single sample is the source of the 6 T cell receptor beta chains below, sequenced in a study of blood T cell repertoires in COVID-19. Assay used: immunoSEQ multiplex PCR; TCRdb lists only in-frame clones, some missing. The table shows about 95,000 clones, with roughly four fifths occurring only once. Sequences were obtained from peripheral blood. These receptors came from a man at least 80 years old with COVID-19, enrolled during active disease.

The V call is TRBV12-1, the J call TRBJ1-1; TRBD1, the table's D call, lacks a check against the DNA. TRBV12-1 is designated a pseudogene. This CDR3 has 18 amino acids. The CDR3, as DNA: TGTGCCAGCAGCTTTCGGGGGCCTGACAGGGTCATGAACACTGAAGCTTTCTTT. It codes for CASSFRGPDRVMNTEAFF.

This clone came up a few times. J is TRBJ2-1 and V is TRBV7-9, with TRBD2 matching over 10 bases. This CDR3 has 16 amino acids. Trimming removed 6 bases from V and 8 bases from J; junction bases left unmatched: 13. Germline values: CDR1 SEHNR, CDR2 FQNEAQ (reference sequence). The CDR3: CASSRWTSGRFDEQFF. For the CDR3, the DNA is TGTGCCAGCAGTCGGTGGACTAGCGGACGCTTCGATGAGCAGTTCTTC.

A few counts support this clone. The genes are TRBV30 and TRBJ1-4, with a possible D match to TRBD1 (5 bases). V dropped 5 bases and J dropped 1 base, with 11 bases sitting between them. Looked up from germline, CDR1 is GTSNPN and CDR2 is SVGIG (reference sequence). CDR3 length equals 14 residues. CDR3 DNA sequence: TGTGCCTGGGGGGCCTTCAGAACTAATGAAAAACTGTTTTTT. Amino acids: CAWGAFRTNEKLFF.

The CDR3 sequence: CASSQDRGNQPQHF. The DNA for the CDR3 is TGCGCCAGCAGCCAAGACAGGGGCAATCAGCCCCAGCATTTT. J is TRBJ1-5 and V is TRBV4-1, with TRBD1 as a possible D gene (5 bases). V was cut by 0 bases and J by 2 bases, with 5 bases left in between. CDR3 length equals 14 residues. The germline CDR1 and CDR2 sequences are MGHRA and YSYEKL.

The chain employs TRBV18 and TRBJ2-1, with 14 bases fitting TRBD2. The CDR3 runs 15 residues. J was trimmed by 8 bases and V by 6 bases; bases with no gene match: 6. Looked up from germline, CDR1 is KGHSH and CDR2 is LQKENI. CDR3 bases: TGTGCCAGCTCGCTCGGACTAGCGGGGGGTTATGAGCAGTTCTTC. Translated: CASSLGLAGGYEQFF. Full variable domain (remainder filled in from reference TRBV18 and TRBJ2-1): NAGVMQNPRHLVRRRGQEARLRCSPMKGHSHVYWYRQLPEEGLKFMVYLQKENIIDESGMPKERFSAEFPKEGPSILRIQQVVRGDSAAYFCASSLGLAGGYEQFFGPGTRLTVL.

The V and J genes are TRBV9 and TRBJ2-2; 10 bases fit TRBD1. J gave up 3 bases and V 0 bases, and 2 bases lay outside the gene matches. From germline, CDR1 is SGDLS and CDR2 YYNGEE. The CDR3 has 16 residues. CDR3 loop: CASSVGGQGHTGELFF. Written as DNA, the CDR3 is TGTGCCAGCAGCGTAGGGGGACAGGGGCACACCGGGGAGCTGTTTTTT.